The 27 T cell receptor beta chains given below trace back to one sample, sequenced in a study of T cell responses to AZD1222 COVID-19 vaccine (dated by TCRdb to 2020 to 2022). The receptor library was made with the immunoSEQ multiplex PCR assay. In its TCRdb copy, this immuneACCESS table keeps in-frame sequences only and misses some clones. Where compared with another copy, unresolved V genes explain less than half of these, and the others have no known cause. Present in this sample are about 130,000 clones, about 93% of which were seen just once. The top ten clonotypes cover roughly 0.91% of the sample. In the paper's terms, the time point label means: baseline before first vaccination. The source was peripheral blood, collected on day 0 of AZD1222 vaccination. All receptors come from an adult in good health.

The chain links TRBV11-2 to TRBJ2-2; no reliable D call. Trimming took off 4 bases at V and 6 bases at J, with 3 bases between the two ends. CDR1 is SGHAT and CDR2 is FQNNGV in the germline V gene. This CDR3 is 11 amino acids long. The CDR3 sequence: CASSSAGELFF. The CDR3 DNA follows: TGTGCCAGCAGCTCCGCCGGGGAGCTGTTTTTT. The full variable domain, rest sourced from reference TRBV11-2 and TRBJ2-2, is EAGVAQSPRYKIIEKRQSVAFWCNPISGHATLYWYQQILGQGPKLLIQFQNNGVVDDSQLPKDRFSAERLKGVDSTLKIQPAKLEDSAVYLCASSSAGELFFGEGSRLTVL.

This rearrangement joins TRBV11-1 to TRBJ1-6; TRBD1 is a possible D gene (6 bases). Germline lookup yields CDR1 SGHAT and CDR2 FQDESV (reference sequence). The V and J ends lost 4 bases and 10 bases respectively, with 17 bases between them. The CDR3 length is 15 residues. CDR3 in amino acids: CASSWGRTTSSPLHF. CDR3 coding DNA: TGTGCCAGCAGCTGGGGGCGAACCACCTCGTCACCCCTCCACTTT.

This chain links TRBV7-9 with TRBJ1-6; TRBD1 aligns across 7 bases. The CDR3 contains 13 residues. V lost 5 bases and J lost 8; bases outside the gene matches: 3. CDR1 and CDR2 from the germline V gene are SEHNR and FQNEAQ (reference sequence). The CDR3 protein is CASSRTGDSPLHF. The DNA for the CDR3 is TGTGCCAGCAGCCGTACAGGGGATTCACCCCTCCACTTT.

Note on this clone: The same CDR3 also results from other DNA sequences found in this sample. V gene TRBV5-1 combines with J gene TRBJ1-1; TRBD1 aligns across 7 bases. This CDR3 is 14 amino acids long. The germline V gene encodes CDR1 SGHRS and CDR2 YFSETQ. The ends lost 4 bases at V and 0 bases at J; junction bases unmatched: 3. CDR3 in amino acids: CASSRDSLNTEAFF. CDR3 DNA sequence: TGCGCCAGCAGCCGGGACAGCCTGAACACTGAAGCTTTCTTT. The full variable domain, its missing parts supplied by reference TRBV5-1 and TRBJ1-1, is KAGVTQTPRYLIKTRGQQVTLSCSPISGHRSVSWYQQTPGQGLQFLFEYFSETQRNKGNFPGRFSGRQFSNSRSEMNVSTLELGDSALYLCASSRDSLNTEAFFGQGTRLTVV.

V gene TRBV14 combines with J gene TRBJ1-1, with D unclear. CDR3 length: 16 amino acids. In germline, CDR1 is SGHDN, CDR2 FVKESK. V lost 4 bases, J lost 0 bases, and 15 bases lay in between. Written as DNA, the CDR3 is TGTGCCAGCAGCCTTCTCCTACACGAGATGAACACTGAAGCTTTCTTT. Translating gives CASSLLLHEMNTEAFF.

V and J are TRBV6-5 and TRBJ2-3, with D perhaps assigned TRBD1 or TRBD2 (6 bases each). The CDR3 contains 13 residues. V was trimmed by 10 bases and J by 0 bases, leaving 11 bases between them. The germline CDR1 and CDR2 sequences are MNHEY and SVGAGI. CDR3 in amino acids: CATGGLSTDTQYF. The CDR3 nucleotides read TGTGCCACCGGGGGCCTCAGCACAGATACGCAGTATTTT.

The chain couples TRBV14 to TRBJ1-1, with TRBD1 matching over 7 bases. In germline, CDR1 is SGHDN, CDR2 FVKESK. The CDR3 runs 15 residues. Trimming at V came to 5 bases and at J to 1 base, leaving 7 bases not matched to a gene. The CDR3 sequence: CASSALTGRNTEAFF. DNA of the CDR3: TGTGCCAGCAGCGCCCTGACAGGGAGGAACACTGAAGCTTTCTTT.

The V gene is TRBV11-2, the J gene TRBJ1-6, with 10 bases aligning to TRBD1. Germline V CDR1 and CDR2: SGHAT, FQNNGV. After removal of 6 bases from V and 10 bases from J, the junction contained 9 bases not matched to a gene. This CDR3 region has 15 residues. The CDR3 region is CASRRDRGYRSPLHF. Here the CDR3 DNA reads TGTGCCAGCAGGAGGGACAGGGGTTATAGGTCACCCCTCCACTTT.

This chain uses TRBV19 with TRBJ1-6, with unresolved D. The CDR3 loop spans 14 amino acids. Per germline, CDR1 LNHDA and CDR2 SQIVND (reference sequence). Trimming left V 4 bases short and J 8 bases short, with 12 bases between. The CDR3 is CASSTLELDSPLHF. In DNA form, the CDR3 reads TGTGCCAGTAGTACGCTGGAATTGGATTCACCCCTCCACTTT.

The chain recombines TRBV6-1 with TRBJ1-1, with D tentatively TRBD1 (5 bases). The germline V and J ends were trimmed by 2 bases and 1 base, with 8 bases remaining between them. The CDR3 extends over 14 amino acids. From germline, CDR1 is MNHNS and CDR2 SASEGT. The CDR3 nucleotides read TGTGCCAGCAGTGAAATAACAGGGAACACTGAAGCTTTCTTT. The encoded protein is CASSEITGNTEAFF.

This chain connects TRBV6-6 to TRBJ1-2; no definite D call. This CDR3 is built from 13 residues. V lost 7 bases to trimming and J lost 8 bases, with 17 bases between them. Per germline, CDR1 MNHNY and CDR2 SVGAGI (reference sequence). CDR3 in DNA: TGTGCCAGCACCCCCGGAGCGAGGGAGGGCTACACCTTC. Translation gives CASTPGAREGYTF.

The CDR3 DNA is TGTGCCAGCAGCGATCTACAGGGAGTCACCGGGGAGCTGTTTTTT. This gives the protein CASSDLQGVTGELFF. The chain employs TRBV9 and TRBJ2-2; the D gene is possibly TRBD1 (6 bases). The length of the CDR3 is 15 residues. V gave up 3 bases and J gave up 4 bases, with 13 bases separating them. The germline V gene has CDR1 SGDLS and CDR2 YYNGEE.

This chain joins TRBV4-1 and TRBJ2-7; D is possibly TRBD1 or TRBD2 (5 bases each). Between the trimmed V and J ends, which lost 3 bases and 7 bases, there was a span of 13 bases. CDR3 size: 13 residues. CDR1 is MGHRA and CDR2 is YSYEKL in the germline V gene. The CDR3: CASSQGTIGEQYF. The DNA of the CDR3 is TGCGCCAGCAGCCAGGGGACGATAGGTGAGCAGTACTTC.

The CDR3 is CASSLPGLGGSYEQYF. The CDR3 coding sequence is TGTGCCAGCAGTCTCCCCGGGCTAGGAGGCTCCTACGAGCAGTACTTC. This rearrangement joins TRBV2 to TRBJ2-7, with D possibly being TRBD2 (5 bases). Germline V gives CDR1 SNHLY, CDR2 FYNNEI. The CDR3 covers 16 residues. The ends were cut back, 5 bases at V and 0 bases at J, with 17 bases in the middle.

This chain connects TRBV6-1 to TRBJ1-3; no clear D. Looked up from germline, CDR1 is MNHNS and CDR2 is SASEGT. V was pared by 2 bases and J by 1 base, with 9 bases between. There are 15 residues in the CDR3. The CDR3 spells CASSESGFSGNTIYF. CDR3 bases: TGTGCCAGCAGTGAATCGGGATTTTCTGGAAACACCATATATTTT.

Concerning this clone itself: One end of the junction does not line up with germline, which may come from a read error. This rearrangement joins TRBV10-2 to TRBJ1-1; 8 positions match TRBD1. The CDR3 sequence is 13 residues long. The germline gives CDR1 WSHSY, CDR2 SAAADI. This chain's CDR3 is CASSGTGNSEAFF. The CDR3 DNA sequence: TGCGCCAGCAGTGGGACAGGGAACTCTGAAGCTTTCTTT.

The rearrangement joins TRBV27 to TRBJ2-3; D remains ambiguous. This CDR3 spans 15 amino acids. CDR1 and CDR2 (germline): MNHEY, SMNVEV (reference sequence). The V end was cut by 1 base, the J end by 4 bases, with 12 bases between. The CDR3 spells CASSLYGRSPDTQYF. The CDR3 nucleotides are TGTGCCAGCAGTTTATATGGGCGATCCCCAGATACGCAGTATTTT.

This clone appeared a single time. The V gene is TRBV6-5, the J gene TRBJ1-5, with 7 bases matching TRBD1. Trimming cost V 6 bases and J 5 bases; bases outside gene matches: 7. The CDR3 sequence is 14 residues long. Looked up from germline, CDR1 is MNHEY and CDR2 is SVGAGI. The CDR3 region is CASRDIQGDQPQHF. DNA for the CDR3: TGTGCCAGCAGAGACATCCAGGGGGATCAGCCCCAGCATTTT.

V is TRBV6-5 and J is TRBJ1-2; tentative D call: TRBD1 (6 bases). V lost 2 bases and J 2 bases, leaving 9 bases between the germline ends. CDR1 and CDR2 (germline): MNHEY, SVGAGI. CDR3 length: 14 amino acids. The CDR3 here is CASSYVGGNYGYTF. CDR3 nucleotides: TGTGCCAGCAGTTACGTAGGGGGGAACTATGGCTACACCTTC.

This rearrangement joins TRBV10-3 to TRBJ1-1; tentatively, D is TRBD1 (6 bases). The CDR3 totals 15 residues. Trimming cost V 8 bases and J 0 bases, with 16 bases left between them. Germline loops: CDR1 ENHRY, CDR2 SYGVKD. The CDR3: CAIGGLGGVNTEAFF. CDR3 DNA: TGTGCCATCGGGGGACTAGGGGGAGTGAACACTGAAGCTTTCTTT.

This chain joins TRBV11-3 and TRBJ1-2; the match to TRBD1 covers 9 bases. This CDR3 comprises 13 residues. Trimming took 5 bases from V and 6 from J; bases not matched to a gene: 4. Germline V gene data show CDR1 as SGHNT and CDR2 as YENEEA. The CDR3 is CASSQTGGNGYTF. In DNA, the CDR3 is TGTGCCAGCAGCCAGACAGGGGGAAATGGCTACACCTTC.

The rearrangement links TRBV9 to TRBJ1-2; D remains unclear. The germline V gene encodes CDR1 SGDLS and CDR2 YYNGEE. Trimming took off 4 bases at V and 1 base at J, with 11 bases between the two ends. The CDR3 is made up of 14 amino acids. The CDR3 sequence: CASSPPRNNYGYTF. CDR3 nucleotide sequence: TGTGCCAGCAGCCCCCCCAGGAATAACTATGGCTACACCTTC.

The J gene is TRBJ1-5, the V gene TRBV27; D call uncertain. CDR1 and CDR2 from the germline V gene are MNHEY and SMNVEV (reference sequence). CDR3 length: 15 residues. V was cut by 5 bases and J by 1 base, with 12 bases left in between. CDR3 sequence: CASSPPEGSNQPQHF. The DNA of the CDR3 is TGTGCCAGCAGTCCCCCGGAGGGAAGCAATCAGCCCCAGCATTTT.

V gene TRBV3-1 (or the pseudogene TRBV3-2) combines with J gene TRBJ2-7; the D gene could be TRBD1 or TRBD2 (5 bases each). Germline V lookup: CDR1 LGHDT, CDR2 YNNKEL (reference sequence). This CDR3 spans 16 amino acids. The V and J ends lost 5 bases and 3 bases respectively, with 20 bases between them. The CDR3 region is CASSWAGTVTLYEQYF. For the CDR3, the DNA is TGTGCCAGCAGCTGGGCCGGGACGGTTACCCTCTACGAGCAGTACTTC.

The CDR3 DNA sequence: TGCGCCAGCAGCCAGGGCGGTTTTGATCACCAAGAGACCCAGTACTTC. It yields the protein CASSQGGFDHQETQYF. The chain recombines TRBV4-1 with TRBJ2-5; D is unresolved. Germline CDR1 reads MGHRA; CDR2 reads YSYEKL. The CDR3 has 16 residues. Trimming shortened V by 3 bases and J by 0 bases, and 14 bases separated the two germline ends.

This rearrangement joins TRBV7-8 to TRBJ1-6; no definite D call. CDR1 and CDR2 (germline): SGHVS, FQNEAQ. The CDR3 totals 13 residues. V lost 0 bases to trimming and J lost 7 bases, with 4 bases between them. DNA for the CDR3: TGTGCCAGCAGCTTAGCCGGGAATTCACCCCTCCACTTT. Amino acid sequence: CASSLAGNSPLHF. The variable domain in full, with the rest retrieved from reference TRBV7-8 and TRBJ1-6, is GAGVSQSPRYKVAKRGQDVALRCDPISGHVSLFWYQQALGQGPEFLTYFQNEAQLDKSGLPSDRFFAERPEGSVSTLKIQRTQQEDSAVYLCASSLAGNSPLHFGNGTRLTVT.

The genes are TRBV15 and TRBJ1-1; no reliable D call. The V gene lost 5 bases and the J gene lost 0 bases, with 10 bases spanning the gap. The CDR3 covers 14 residues. Germline assignment: CDR1 LNHNV and CDR2 YYDKDF (reference sequence). Here the CDR3 DNA reads TGTGCCACCAGCCCCGCAAGAATGAACACTGAAGCTTTCTTT. Translation gives CATSPARMNTEAFF.